This T cell receptor (beta chain) was sequenced during a study of blood T cell repertoires in COVID-19 (dated by TCRdb to 2020 to 2021). Study-level background: Collaborator samples came from the United States, Italy and Spain and covered acute and convalescent phases of COVID-19. Deeply sampled blood TCRbeta repertoires from subjects exposed to, actively infected with, or recovered from COVID-19 were included in the dataset. Where HLA class I and class II types were available, the types were taken from metadata supplied by the sample provider, not from assay-based typing. The prospective study material was composed of cDNA or gDNA derived from T cells, B-cell-depleted T cells, or PBMCs. The repertoires were released in a freely available public database meant as a resource for research on the immune response to SARS-CoV-2. Sample metadata almost always included a de-identified subject ID, COVID-19 status, age in years and sex. Samples were obtained from the ongoing ImmuneRACE study (first 160 participants) and from some 1,300 subjects provided by 6 global collaborators.

Each collaborating institution followed its own protocols to collect whole blood in K2EDTA tubes. Collaborator samples were shipped for TCRbeta analysis as frozen whole blood, isolated PBMCs, or DNA extracted from either sample type. The research as a whole found: The amount of clinical and demographic metadata varied by source and participant and was provided uncurated.

V gives up 7 bases and J gives up 4 bases, and the segment between their germline ends measures 16 bases. The CDR3 starts with the cysteine, ends with the phenylalanine, and has 15 residues. The only DNA kept is the CDR3, 45 bases in frame from the first base. TCRbeta CDR3 regions were amplified from genomic DNA by means of the immunoSEQ Assay, a bias-controlled multiplex PCR. The published analysis was carried out like this. The number of nucleated cells in each sample was estimated by amplification of reference gene primers within the assay. Sequence reads were collapsed and filtered to measure the absolute abundance of every unique TCRbeta CDR3 rearrangement. Productive Simpson clonality was computed per sample as the square root of Simpson's diversity index over productive rearrangements. The immuneACCESS repertoire file appears here via TCRdb, limited to in-frame rearrangements. These files lack a portion of the clones; in checked studies, under half of the deficit traces to unresolved V genes, and the cause of the others is not known. V and J calls and clone size follow that table, whereas D and trimming were derived from the DNA. The sample table shows about 320,000 clones, and around 85% are seen once. Around 7.8% of the sample rests with the top ten.

Details on this clone: The antigen it binds to is not known. No much larger clone exists at a distance of one base, and base qualities are not known.

The chain is made from TRBV6-7 and TRBJ2-2, with TRBD1 perhaps the D gene, on 6 matching bases. TRBV6-7 is designated an ORF whose function remains uncertain. This sequence was found in a human donor in a cohort sampled during active COVID-19. The sequenced sample consisted of peripheral blood. The sequenced DNA is TGTGCCAGCACTGACACAGGGCCATCCACCGGGGAGCTGTTTTTT. The encoded protein is CASTDTGPSTGELFF.